A single sample is the source of the 17 T cell receptor beta chains below, sequenced in a study of identical twins. MiXCR was run by TCRdb on the 5' RACE reads, yielding one entry per CDR3 protein. Among about 690,000 distinct CDR3 sequences listed, 6% to 6.5% were seen once. Sequenced: naive T cells sorted from blood. The receptors were gathered from a man between 18 and 29 years old in good health.

In its sample, this clonotype was seen a few times. The gene calls are TRBV29-1 and TRBJ2-3; maybe TRBD2 (5 bases). The germline V gene encodes CDR1 SQVTM and CDR2 ANQGSEA. V was trimmed by 4 bases and J by 7 bases, leaving 12 bases between them. The CDR3 contains 12 residues. The CDR3 protein is CSVAEDGNTQYF. CDR3 sequence (DNA): TGCAGCGTTGCTGAGGACGGGAATACGCAGTATTTT.

Turning to this clonotype: A much larger clone differs by one base, so this may be a read error. This chain links TRBV10-1 with TRBJ2-7; D gene uncertain. The CDR3 consists of 13 residues. Trimming stripped 2 bases from V and 4 bases from J, with 9 bases between. CDR1 and CDR2 (germline): WNHNN, SYGVQD (reference sequence). The CDR3 reads CASSEGPSYEQYF. DNA of the CDR3: TGCGCCAGCAGTGAGGGGCCGAGTTACGAGCAGTACTTC.

There are many counts of this clonotype. The chain has TRBV20-1 and TRBJ2-1; 7 nucleotides line up with TRBD1. The CDR3 totals 19 residues. The germline V gene encodes CDR1 DFQATT and CDR2 SNEGSKA (reference sequence). V lost 3 bases and J lost 0; bases outside the gene matches: 17. CDR3 coding DNA: TGCAGTGCTAGGGGTAGGGGGACAGCTGCTAGCAGCTCCTACAATGAGCAGTTCTTC. Its protein is CSARGRGTAASSSYNEQFF.

The chain combines TRBV21-1 with TRBJ1-5; TRBD1 is taken as the D call from the table, unchecked against the DNA. TRBV21-1 is a pseudogene locus. The CDR3 is made up of 13 amino acids. In nucleotides, the CDR3 is TGTGCCAGCCGGGGCTCCATCAATCAGCCCCAGCATTTT. This translates into CASRGSINQPQHF.

V usage is TRBV12-3 or TRBV12-4 and J usage is TRBJ2-4; D not resolved. V shed 5 bases and J shed 7 bases, with 9 bases lying between them. The CDR3 covers 12 residues. The CDR3 DNA reads as TGTGCCAGCAGTCCTAGTCTGAACATTCAGTACTTC. It yields the protein CASSPSLNIQYF.

This clonotype appeared a few times. The V gene is TRBV29-1, the J gene TRBJ2-3; D not certain. This CDR3 has 12 residues. Germline V gives CDR1 SQVTM, CDR2 ANQGSEA. The V end lost 5 bases, the J end lost 1 base, and 7 bases lay between the germline ends. The CDR3 protein is CSVRLGTDTQYF. The CDR3 nucleotides read TGCAGCGTTCGACTTGGCACAGATACGCAGTATTTT.

The V call is TRBV20-1, the J call TRBJ2-3; D not resolved. Trimming removed 4 bases at V and 0 bases at J, with 8 bases between. In germline, CDR1 is DFQATT, CDR2 SNEGSKA (reference sequence). This CDR3 has 13 amino acids. The CDR3 DNA sequence: TGCAGTGCTACAGTTACTAGCACAGATACGCAGTATTTT. It translates to CSATVTSTDTQYF.

This clonotype was counted many times. The V and J genes are TRBV20-1 and TRBJ1-1; unclear D gene. This CDR3 region has 15 residues. V lost 0 bases and J 7 bases, leaving 18 bases between the germline ends. In germline, CDR1 is DFQATT, CDR2 SNEGSKA (reference sequence). The DNA for the CDR3 is TGCAGTGCTAGAGATCCGGCCACTCCCGGCGATGAAGCTTTCTTT. This translates into CSARDPATPGDEAFF.

Ten or more counts support this clonotype. This chain joins TRBV12-3 or TRBV12-4 and TRBJ1-3; no definite D call. V lost 4 bases and J 4 bases, leaving 8 bases between the germline ends. This CDR3 is 13 amino acids long. The CDR3 nucleotides read TGTGCCAGCAGTTCCGTGGAAGGAAACACCATATATTTT. Its protein is CASSSVEGNTIYF.

V usage is TRBV7-2 and J usage is TRBJ2-1; 12 nucleotides match TRBD1. The trim removed 5 bases at V and 12 bases at J, leaving 8 bases unmatched. The CDR3 is made up of 14 amino acids. Germline V gene data show CDR1 as SGHTA and CDR2 as FQGNSA. This chain's CDR3 is CASSPGTGGIRQFF. In DNA form, the CDR3 reads TGTGCCAGCAGCCCCGGGACAGGGGGCATTCGGCAGTTCTTC.

This clonotype was counted only a few times. The chain joins TRBV15 to TRBJ2-1; a weak D match, TRBD2 (6 bases). CDR3 length equals 16 residues. From germline, CDR1 is LNHNV and CDR2 YYDKDF (reference sequence). V lost 0 bases and J 8 bases, leaving 17 bases between the germline ends. CDR3 sequence (DNA): TGTGCCACCAGCAGAGAAGGCCCCCTAGCGCCAGATGAGCAGTTCTTC. It translates to CATSREGPLAPDEQFF.

This clonotype was picked up a small number of times. The gene calls are TRBV7-9 and TRBJ2-3; D perhaps matches TRBD2 (5 bases). V was clipped by 5 bases and J by 4 bases, with 13 bases between them. Germline CDR1 SEHNR, CDR2 FQNEAQ (reference sequence). The CDR3 is 14 amino acids. The CDR3 DNA reads as TGTGCCAGCAGCCTCGAGGGAGAGGCAGATACGCAGTATTTT. Protein product: CASSLEGEADTQYF.

The chain links TRBV6-6 to TRBJ1-1; the D is unclear. Trimming pared 6 bases from V and 11 bases from J, leaving 16 bases between. The CDR3 has 12 amino acids. The germline CDR1 and CDR2 sequences are MNHNY and SVGAGI (reference sequence). CDR3 DNA sequence: TGTGCCAGCAGCCCCGGGAGGTTTGGGGCTTTCTTT. Translation: CASSPGRFGAFF.

Only a few counts were recorded for this clonotype. The chain links TRBV9 to TRBJ2-7, with 7 bases that match TRBD1. V was pared by 2 bases and J by 9 bases, with 5 bases of the junction left unmatched. This CDR3 has 12 residues. The germline V gene has CDR1 SGDLS and CDR2 YYNGEE. The CDR3 sequence is CASSVARGRQYV. DNA of the CDR3: TGTGCCAGCAGCGTCGCCAGGGGGAGGCAGTACGTC.

This clonotype was picked up a small number of times. The chain couples TRBV3-1 to TRBJ2-6; D is uncertain. Germline loops: CDR1 LGHDT, CDR2 YNNKEL (reference sequence). The CDR3 has 12 amino acids. V was shortened by 7 bases and J by 3 bases, with 4 bases between the two germline ends. The CDR3 reads CASNNGANVLTF. For the CDR3, the DNA is TGTGCCAGCAACAATGGGGCCAACGTCCTGACTTTC.

This clonotype appeared many times. The V gene is TRBV5-1, the J gene TRBJ2-5; D ambiguous. Trimming took off 2 bases at V and 5 bases at J, with 10 bases between the two ends. Germline lookup yields CDR1 SGHRS and CDR2 YFSETQ. The CDR3 totals 13 residues. CDR3 bases: TGCGCCAGCAGCTTCCGCCCGGCGGAGACCCAGTACTTC. It is translated as CASSFRPAETQYF.

This clonotype turned up a few times. The J gene is TRBJ1-2, the V gene TRBV2; D call uncertain. V lost 6 bases, J lost 0 bases, and 14 bases lay in between. Germline CDR1 reads SNHLY; CDR2 reads FYNNEI. This CDR3 is built from 15 residues. The DNA of the CDR3 is TGTGCCAGCAGATGGACTGACCAAGCTAACTATGGCTACACCTTC. Protein product: CASRWTDQANYGYTF.